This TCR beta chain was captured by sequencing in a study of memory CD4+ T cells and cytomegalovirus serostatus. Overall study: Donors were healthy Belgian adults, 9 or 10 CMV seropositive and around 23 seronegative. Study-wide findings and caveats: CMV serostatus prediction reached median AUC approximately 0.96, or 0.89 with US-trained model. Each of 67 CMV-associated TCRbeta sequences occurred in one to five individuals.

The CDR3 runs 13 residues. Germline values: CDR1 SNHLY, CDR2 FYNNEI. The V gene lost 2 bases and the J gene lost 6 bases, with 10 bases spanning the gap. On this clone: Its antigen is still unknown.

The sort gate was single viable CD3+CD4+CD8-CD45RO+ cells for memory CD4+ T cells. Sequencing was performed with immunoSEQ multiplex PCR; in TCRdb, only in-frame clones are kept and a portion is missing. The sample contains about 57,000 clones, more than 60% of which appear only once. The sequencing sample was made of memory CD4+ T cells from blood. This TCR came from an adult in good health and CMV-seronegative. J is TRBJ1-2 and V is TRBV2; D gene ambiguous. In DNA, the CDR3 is TGTGCCAGCAGTGAATTAGGGAGGGATGGCTACACCTTC. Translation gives CASSELGRDGYTF. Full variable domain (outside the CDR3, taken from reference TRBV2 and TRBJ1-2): EPEVTQTPSHQVTQMGQEVILRCVPISNHLYFYWYRQILGQKVEFLVSFYNNEISEKSEIFDDQFSVERPDGSNFTLKIRSTKLEDSAMYFCASSELGRDGYTFGSGTRLTVV.